Described below is a single T cell receptor (beta chain) sequence and its context. The antigen is unknown. It was with 60 Vbeta and 13 Jbeta primers that the PCR ran. The data were produced by immunoSEQ multiplex PCR, yet TCRdb's version contains in-frame clones alone and is incomplete. The table records 120,000 or so clones, around 82% of them present only once. The data are from a study of cytomegalovirus exposure and HLA in healthy donors. General observations from the study: Published work reported that the classifier diagnosed cytomegalovirus status with high specificity and sensitivity.

This TCR derives from a woman in her thirties or forties in good health and CMV-seropositive. The sample consisted of PBMCs.

This CDR3 is CASSIPQGNTEAFF. The CDR3 DNA follows: TGTGCCAGCAGCATACCACAGGGGAACACTGAAGCTTTCTTT. The V call is TRBV21-1, the J call TRBJ1-1; TRBD1, as called in the table, went unchecked against the DNA. TRBV21-1 has pseudogene status. This CDR3 is 14 amino acids long.